The entry below describes one T cell receptor beta chain. There are many counts of this clonotype. No antigen is known for it. No much larger clone exists at a distance of one base, and base qualities are not known. Unmatched junction bases come to 9, with V trimmed by 8 bases and J by 6 bases. CDR1 MDHEN and CDR2 SYDVKM were looked up in the germline V gene. Measured from the cysteine to the phenylalanine, the CDR3 is 13 residues long. CDR3 DNA is the only sequence kept; it has 39 bases, read in frame from the first base. Lymph node samples were obtained from the axillary draining lymph nodes of breast cancer patients. The sample was run on an Illumina HiSeq 2000. Multiplex PCR amplification was used to generate the TCR beta chain libraries. High-throughput sequencing was used to analyze the amplified TCR beta chain products. TCRdb trimmed public reads at Q25 via fastp, called clones via MiXCR and kept in-frame beta chains. Rows with a matching CDR3 protein are joined into one entry that keeps the most common DNA and genes. The sample table shows about 100,000 distinct CDR3 sequences, and about 20% are seen once. Together, the top ten hold 1% to 1.5% of the sample.

The source of the sample is a study of breast tumors, draining lymph nodes, adjacent tissues (dated by TCRdb to the mid-2010s). With regard to the full study: Breast cancer patients provided tumor, adjacent nontumor tissue and axillary lymph nodes, and the study compared the TCR beta repertoires across these three sources. The study was designed to assess the relationships and possible T-cell exchange between tumor, surrounding tissue and draining lymph node repertoires in human breast cancer. Broader findings and caveats from the paper: The similarity between tumor and nontumor tissue repertoires was significantly greater in luminal-like breast cancer than in basal-like breast cancer. Tumor T-cell repertoires showed less diversity than lymph node repertoires and more diversity than nontumor tissue repertoires, and tumor T-cell repertoires showed preferential V and J gene usage. The data were considered consistent with the idea that most tumor T cells come from the lymph node and then expand in tumor tissue. The study presented the conclusion that tumor T cells originate in lymph nodes as consistent with a hypothesis, not as something directly demonstrated.

The chain is encoded by TRBV28 joined to TRBJ1-2; 7 central nucleotides agree with TRBD1. This sequence was found in a female donor with breast cancer. Some clones in this sample may be carry-over from other donors' samples. Sequencing input: axillary lymph node tissue. Here is the DNA: TGTGCCAGCCGGGACAGTCGTCTGAATGGCTACACCTTC. Its translation is CASRDSRLNGYTF.